The 26 T cell receptor beta chains presented below share a single source sample, sequenced in a study of blood T cell repertoires in COVID-19. Only in-frame clones appear in the TCRdb table, and some are missing; sequencing was by immunoSEQ multiplex PCR. This sample carries under 250,000 clones, 75% to 90% of them seen once, and the ten largest clones take around 3.2%. The sample comprised PBMCs or T cells enriched from blood (not recorded which). Receptors originate from a woman aged 40-49 years who had been exposed to COVID-19.

The chain carries TRBV19 and TRBJ1-5; 7 bases map to TRBD1. The J segment lost 6 bases and the V segment lost 1 base, leaving 9 bases of the junction unmatched. The CDR3 loop spans 16 amino acids. Germline CDR1 and CDR2: LNHDA and SQIVND (reference sequence). CDR3 DNA sequence: TGTGCCAGTAGTATAGCGACGACAGGGTTTACTCAGCCCCAGCATTTT. As protein: CASSIATTGFTQPQHF.

The V gene is TRBV28, the J gene TRBJ2-3; maybe TRBD1 (6 bases). V was trimmed by 2 bases and J by 4 bases, leaving 7 bases between them. CDR3 length: 13 amino acids. CDR1 and CDR2 (germline): MDHEN, SYDVKM. CDR3 sequence (DNA): TGTGCCAGCAGTTTAGAGGGGGCAGATACGCAGTATTTT. Amino acids: CASSLEGADTQYF.

The V and J genes are TRBV3-1 (or the pseudogene TRBV3-2) and TRBJ2-7, with a possible D match to TRBD1 (6 bases). The V gene lost 4 bases and the J gene lost 1 base, with 8 bases spanning the gap. The CDR3 extends over 13 amino acids. CDR1 and CDR2 (germline): LGHDT, YNNKEL (reference sequence). The DNA for the CDR3 is TGTGCCAGCAGCCGAACAGGGTCCTACGAGCAGTACTTC. Protein product: CASSRTGSYEQYF.

The chain carries TRBV10-1 and TRBJ2-5; D may be TRBD2 (5 bases). V lost 6 bases and J lost 5, with 13 bases in between. The CDR3 runs 13 residues. In germline, CDR1 is WNHNN, CDR2 SYGVQD (reference sequence). The DNA of the CDR3 is TGCGCCAGCAGCTGGAAGCGGCGGGAGACCCAGTACTTC. Amino acid sequence: CASSWKRRETQYF.

This clone appeared a few times. The J gene is TRBJ2-2, the V gene TRBV24-1, with a tentative D call TRBD2 (5 bases). V was clipped by 5 bases and J by 6 bases, with 12 bases between them. In germline, CDR1 is KGHDR, CDR2 SFDVKD. CDR3 length: 14 amino acids. CDR3 region: CATSGNREPGELFF. The CDR3 DNA reads TGTGCCACCAGTGGTAACCGGGAACCCGGGGAGCTGTTTTTT.

The J gene is TRBJ2-7, the V gene TRBV28, with D unresolved. The CDR3 covers 17 residues. Trimming removed 5 bases at V and 1 base at J, with 21 bases between. Germline V gene sequence: CDR1 MDHEN, CDR2 SYDVKM. For the CDR3, the DNA is TGTGCCAGCAGTCCCCTTCACCAGATTCCTTTTTCCTACGAGCAGTACTTC. It specifies CASSPLHQIPFSYEQYF.

The CDR3 DNA is TGTGCCAGCAGCGGTCGACAGGGCCCGCGGACTGAAGCTTTCTTT. Encoded protein: CASSGRQGPRTEAFF. The rearrangement links TRBV7-9 to TRBJ1-1; the match to TRBD1 covers 7 bases. J lost 5 bases, V lost 5 bases, and 11 bases had no gene match. CDR3 length equals 15 residues. CDR1 is SEHNR, CDR2 FQNEAQ, per germline (reference sequence). Filled out from reference TRBV7-9 and TRBJ1-1, the complete variable domain reads DTGVSQNPRHKITKRGQNVTFRCDPISEHNRLYWYRQTLGQGPEFLTYFQNEAQLEKSRLLSDRFSAERPKGSFSTLEIQRTEQGDSAMYLCASSGRQGPRTEAFFGQGTRLTVV.

This clone has just a few counts. This sequence joins TRBV10-3 and TRBJ2-2, with D perhaps matching TRBD1 (6 bases). The CDR3 extends over 17 amino acids. Germline V gives CDR1 ENHRY, CDR2 SYGVKD. Trimming pared 4 bases from V and 6 bases from J, leaving 21 bases between. The CDR3: CAISVAPGQSGAGELFF. The CDR3 DNA sequence: TGTGCCATCAGTGTGGCCCCGGGACAATCTGGGGCCGGGGAGCTGTTTTTT.

This chain links TRBV6-5 with TRBJ1-2; 7 bases fit TRBD1. Unmatched junction bases numbered 4, after V lost 0 bases and J lost 3 bases. CDR3 length equals 15 residues. Germline V gene lookup returns CDR1 MNHEY and CDR2 SVGAGI. The chain's CDR3 is CASSYSPGQHYGYTF. CDR3 sequence (DNA): TGTGCCAGCAGTTACTCGCCGGGACAGCACTATGGCTACACCTTC.

The chain combines TRBV3-1 (or the pseudogene TRBV3-2) with TRBJ2-7; 7 bases align to TRBD2. The trim removed 1 base at V and 6 bases at J, leaving 12 bases unmatched. This CDR3 is 16 amino acids long. Germline CDR1 LGHDT, CDR2 YNNKEL (reference sequence). CDR3 nucleotides: TGTGCCAGCAGCCAAGGCCCTCCCGGGACTACGGGCGAGCAGTACGTC. It translates to CASSQGPPGTTGEQYV.

The J gene is TRBJ2-5, the V gene TRBV12-3 or TRBV12-4, with 8 bases aligning to TRBD2. The CDR3 contains 12 residues. V lost 6 bases, J lost 6 bases, and 3 bases stayed unmatched. The DNA for the CDR3 is TGTGCCAGCAGCTCGGGGGGGCAGACCCAGTACTTC. Translation: CASSSGGQTQYF.

The chain joins TRBV2 to TRBJ1-5; D is possibly TRBD1 (6 bases). The CDR3 is 13 residues long. Germline values: CDR1 SNHLY, CDR2 FYNNEI. V was trimmed by 10 bases and J by 3 bases, leaving 13 bases between them. CDR3 protein: CATWGGNNQPQHF. In DNA form, the CDR3 reads TGTGCCACCTGGGGGGGCAACAATCAGCCCCAGCATTTT. Combining the CDR3 with reference TRBV2 and TRBJ1-5 gives the whole variable domain EPEVTQTPSHQVTQMGQEVILRCVPISNHLYFYWYRQILGQKVEFLVSFYNNEISEKSEIFDDQFSVERPDGSNFTLKIRSTKLEDSAMYFCATWGGNNQPQHFGDGTRLSIL.

The genes are TRBV15 and TRBJ2-7, with TRBD2 as a possible D gene (6 bases). Between the trimmed V and J ends, which lost 5 bases and 0 bases, there was a span of 17 bases. Germline CDR1 is LNHNV and CDR2 is YYDKDF (reference sequence). This CDR3 comprises 16 residues. The DNA of the CDR3 is TGTGCCACCAGCCTTGTACGGCGGGGCCTCTCCTACGAGCAGTACTTC. This gives the protein CATSLVRRGLSYEQYF.

This clone was recorded only once. V usage is TRBV5-1 and J usage is TRBJ1-4; 10 nucleotides align to TRBD1. The J segment lost 3 bases and the V segment lost 3 bases, leaving 14 bases of the junction unmatched. Germline V gene data show CDR1 as SGHRS and CDR2 as YFSETQ. The CDR3 totals 19 residues. In nucleotides, the CDR3 is TGCGCCAGCAGCTCAAGGGGTCCCGGGACAGGGGACTCTAATGAAAAACTGTTTTTT. It codes for CASSSRGPGTGDSNEKLFF.

The CDR3 protein is CASRRSGTDYYGYTF. The CDR3 DNA reads TGTGCCAGCAGGCGGTCCGGGACAGATTACTATGGCTACACCTTC. The chain combines TRBV7-2 with TRBJ1-2; 7 positions agree with TRBD1. The CDR3 runs 15 residues. V was pared by 6 bases and J by 3 bases, with 10 bases of the junction left unmatched. CDR1 and CDR2 (germline): SGHTA, FQGNSA.

The rearrangement uses TRBV7-3 and TRBJ2-3, with a weak D call TRBD1 (6 bases). V lost 5 bases and J 4 bases, leaving 13 bases between the germline ends. CDR1 SGHTA and CDR2 FQGTGA come from the germline V gene. This CDR3 spans 14 amino acids. CDR3 protein: CASSKTGGADTQYF. CDR3 nucleotide sequence: TGTGCCAGCAGCAAGACAGGCGGCGCAGATACGCAGTATTTT.

In this sample, this clone turned up once. J is TRBJ1-2 and V is TRBV12-2. TRBV12-2 is designated a pseudogene. The CDR3 spans 18 residues. The CDR3 region is CASRGSTSGRRGLYGYTF. CDR3 nucleotide sequence: TGTGCAAGTCGCGGATCTACGTCTGGACGGCGGGGACTCTATGGCTACACCTTC.

The V call is TRBV7-2, the J call TRBJ1-1; a weak D match, TRBD1 (5 bases). V lost 0 bases, J lost 1 base, and 6 bases lay in between. The CDR3 has 14 amino acids. Germline CDR1 is SGHTA and CDR2 is FQGNSA. CDR3 nucleotides: TGTGCCAGCAGCTTAGCAGGGGAGAACACTGAAGCTTTCTTT. It codes for CASSLAGENTEAFF.

This chain uses TRBV3-1 (or the pseudogene TRBV3-2) with TRBJ2-3; possible D gene TRBD2, 6 bases. CDR1 and CDR2 (germline): LGHDT, YNNKEL (reference sequence). The CDR3 runs to 15 residues. V was trimmed by 2 bases and J by 5 bases, leaving 14 bases between them. The DNA of the CDR3 is TGTGCCAGCAGCCAAACCTCGCTGGGAGGAGATACGCAGTATTTT. It translates to CASSQTSLGGDTQYF.

The chain is built from TRBV30 and TRBJ1-2, with 10 bases lining up with TRBD1. The CDR3 contains 11 residues. Looked up from germline, CDR1 is GTSNPN and CDR2 is SVGIG (reference sequence). The trim removed 5 bases at V and 8 bases at J, leaving 2 bases unmatched. The CDR3 region is CAWDRGQGYTF. The CDR3 DNA sequence: TGTGCCTGGGACAGGGGGCAAGGCTACACCTTC. The full variable domain, completed using reference TRBV30 and TRBJ1-2, is SQTIHQWPATLVQPVGSPLSLECTVEGTSNPNLYWYRQAAGRGLQLLFYSVGIGQISSEVPQNLSASRPQDRQFILSSKKLLLSDSGFYLCAWDRGQGYTFGSGTRLTVV.

The rearrangement uses TRBV6-1 and TRBJ2-7; the D gene is possibly TRBD1 (5 bases). The V gene's germline CDR1 is MNHNS and CDR2 SASEGT. The length of the CDR3 is 15 residues. With 0 bases removed from V and 4 bases from J, the gap between germline ends came to 13 bases. CDR3 sequence: CASSEAGGTGYEQYF. The CDR3 nucleotides read TGTGCCAGCAGTGAAGCGGGTGGTACAGGATACGAGCAGTACTTC.

This chain connects TRBV6-4 to TRBJ2-1, with 11 bases matching TRBD2. Germline CDR1 MRHNA, CDR2 SNTAGT. J gave up 7 bases and V 8 bases, and 13 bases lay outside the gene matches. The CDR3 is 16 residues long. This CDR3 is CASATLAGVFVNEQFF. The CDR3 DNA is TGTGCCAGCGCGACACTAGCGGGAGTTTTTGTAAATGAGCAGTTCTTC.

DNA of the CDR3: TGTGCCAGCAGTGAGAGCGGACCGAAGAATGAGCAGTTCTTC. This encodes CASSESGPKNEQFF. The chain links TRBV6-4 to TRBJ2-1; TRBD2 is a possible D gene (5 bases). Per the germline V gene, CDR1 is MRHNA and CDR2 is SNTAGT. The V end lost 3 bases, the J end lost 7 bases, and 13 bases lay between the germline ends. This CDR3 comprises 14 residues.

The rearrangement joins TRBV24-1 to TRBJ1-5, with D perhaps TRBD1 (6 bases). The CDR3 covers 12 residues. Trimming stripped 9 bases from V and 4 bases from J, with 9 bases between. The germline V gene has CDR1 KGHDR and CDR2 SFDVKD. This CDR3 is CATHRANQPQHF. The CDR3 DNA reads as TGTGCCACCCACAGGGCAAATCAGCCCCAGCATTTT.

J is TRBJ1-1 and V is TRBV7-3; no clear D. Trimming removed 5 bases at V and 1 base at J, with 8 bases between. This CDR3 is built from 13 residues. In germline, CDR1 is SGHTA, CDR2 FQGTGA. The CDR3 sequence: CASSAQQNTEAFF. The DNA for the CDR3 is TGTGCCAGCAGCGCTCAACAGAACACTGAAGCTTTCTTT.

V usage is TRBV28 and J usage is TRBJ1-1, with D tentatively TRBD1 (6 bases). The V gene lost 5 bases and the J gene lost 1 base, with 14 bases spanning the gap. This CDR3 spans 15 amino acids. Germline V gene sequence: CDR1 MDHEN, CDR2 SYDVKM. As DNA, the CDR3 is TGTGCCAGCAGTCCATCGGACAGACAGAACACTGAAGCTTTCTTT. This gives the protein CASSPSDRQNTEAFF.